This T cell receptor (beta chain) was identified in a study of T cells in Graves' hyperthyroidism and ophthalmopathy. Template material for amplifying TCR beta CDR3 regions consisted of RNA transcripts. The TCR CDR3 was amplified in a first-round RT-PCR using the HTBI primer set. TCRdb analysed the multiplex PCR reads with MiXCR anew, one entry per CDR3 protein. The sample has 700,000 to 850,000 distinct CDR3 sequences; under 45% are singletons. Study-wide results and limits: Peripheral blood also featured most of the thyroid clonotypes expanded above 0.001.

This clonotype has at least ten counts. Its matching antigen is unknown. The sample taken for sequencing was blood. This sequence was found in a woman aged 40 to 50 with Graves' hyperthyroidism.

The CDR3 is CASSLRGRNYGYTF. The CDR3 DNA reads TGTGCCAGCAGCTTGAGAGGGCGGAACTATGGCTACACCTTC. The rearrangement joins TRBV5-8 to TRBJ1-2; D not resolved. V was cut by 1 base and J by 2 bases, with 9 bases left in between. CDR3 length: 14 residues. In germline, CDR1 is SGHTS, CDR2 YDEGEE.